Listed below are T cell receptor beta chains from one sample, sequenced in a study of blood T cell repertoires in COVID-19. Assay: immunoSEQ multiplex PCR; the TCRdb copy retains only in-frame clones and omits some. This sample carries around 150,000 clones, around four fifths of them seen once, and the ten largest clones take around 3.7%. What was sequenced was PBMCs or T cells enriched from blood (not recorded which). All receptors derive from a woman between 45 and 60 years old with acute COVID-19. The CDR3 runs from the conserved cysteine through the conserved F or W. The D gene is left open where the match is weak. Clone size is stated in some rows and not others, as once, few, many or a class when expanded.

>TRBV7-2|.|TRBD1|TRBJ1-1
TGTGCCAGCAGTTTGACAGGGAGCACTGAAGCTTTCTTT
CASSLTGSTEAFF
>TRBV5-4|.|TRBD1|TRBJ2-1
TGTGCCAGCAGCTCTGGACAGGGGGTTAGCTCCTACAATGAGCAGTTCTTC
CASSSGQGVSSYNEQFF
>TRBV6-1|.|.|TRBJ1-1
TGTGCCAGCAGTGAAGCTGACTACACTGAAGCTTTCTTT
CASSEADYTEAFF
>TRBV10-3|.|.|TRBJ1-6
TGTGCCATCAGTGATGGGAGGGGTGGTAATTCACCCCTCCACTTT
CAISDGRGGNSPLHF
>TRBV13|.|TRBD1|TRBJ1-4
TGTGCCAGCAGCTCCCGACAGGGAGCAAATGAAAAACTGTTTTTT
CASSSRQGANEKLFF
>TRBV11-2|few|TRBD2|TRBJ2-1
TGTGCCAGCAGCTTAGAAGAGCGGGATGATCGAGATGAGCAGTTCTTC
CASSLEERDDRDEQFF
>TRBV12-3/TRBV12-4|.|.|TRBJ1-5
TGTGCCAGCAGTTTCGCGGGGGATCAGCCCCAGCATTTT
CASSFAGDQPQHF
>TRBV4-3|.|TRBD1|TRBJ2-1
TGCGCCAGCAGTGAAAGGACAGGGGGCTCCTACAATGAGCAGTTCTTC
CASSERTGGSYNEQFF
>TRBV27|.|TRBD1|TRBJ2-2
TGTGCCAGCAGTCTAACCCGGACAGGCGAGCTGTTTTTT
CASSLTRTGELFF
>TRBV28|.|TRBD2|TRBJ2-7
TGTGCCAGCACCACCCCTAGCGGGAGCGGGTACGAGCAGTACTTC
CASTTPSGSGYEQYF
>TRBV18|.|TRBD2|TRBJ2-7
TGTGCCAGCTCACCAACTCGGACTAGCGGGAGCTACGAGCAGTACTTC
CASSPTRTSGSYEQYF
>TRBV2|.|TRBD2|TRBJ2-3
TGTGCCAGCAGGGAGGATAGCGGGAGCGGCACAGATACGCAGTATTTT
CASREDSGSGTDTQYF
>TRBV7-2|.|TRBD2|TRBJ2-7
TGTGCCAGTGGTACGGGGACTAGAGAGCAGTACTTC
CASGTGTREQYF
>TRBV19|.|.|TRBJ2-7
TGTGCCAGTAGTGCCGCGGGGTACATACTCGATTACGAGCAGTACTTC
CASSAAGYILDYEQYF
>TRBV2|.|.|TRBJ2-7
TGTGCCAGCACCAGCGTAGGGGGTCCTTCCTACGAGCAGTACTTC
CASTSVGGPSYEQYF
>TRBV19|.|.|TRBJ1-5
TGTGCCAGCAAGGGGCGGCTCAATCAGCCCCAGCATTTT
CASKGRLNQPQHF
>TRBV7-9|once|TRBD2|TRBJ2-5
TGTGCCAGCAGCTTCCTATCTAGCGGGAGATTAGGGGAGACCCAGTACTTC
CASSFLSSGRLGETQYF
>TRBV9|.|TRBD1|TRBJ2-2
TGTGCCAGCAGCGCCCTGACAGGGGGCAACACCGGGGAGCTGTTTTTT
CASSALTGGNTGELFF
>TRBV27|.|.|TRBJ1-6
TGTGCCAGCAGTTTATATCAGGGGCCCTATAATTCACCCCTCCACTTT
CASSLYQGPYNSPLHF
>TRBV30|.|.|TRBJ1-6
TGTGCCTTGACAGCGCTGAATTCACCCCTCCACTTT
CALTALNSPLHF
>TRBV9|.|TRBD1|TRBJ2-5
TGTGCCAGCAGCCCAGTGGGGGACCAGGGGGCCCAGTACTTC
CASSPVGDQGAQYF
>TRBV7-9|.|TRBD1|TRBJ2-7
TGTGCCAGCAGCCCCCTTACCCGAAGCCGGGACAGGGCGGGGGAGCAGTACTTC
CASSPLTRSRDRAGEQYF
>TRBV7-8|few|.|TRBJ1-4
TGTGCCAGCAGCCTGCAGGGACACCTTGAAAAACTGTTTTTT
CASSLQGHLEKLFF
>TRBV10-3|.|TRBD2|TRBJ2-1
TGTGCCATCAGTGAGGGACTAGCGGGACTCAATGAGCAGTTCTTC
CAISEGLAGLNEQFF
>TRBV5-6|.|TRBD1|TRBJ1-1
TGTGCCAGCAGTACTACCGGGACAGCCAACACTGAAGCTTTCTTT
CASSTTGTANTEAFF
>TRBV19|once|.|TRBJ2-1
TGTGCCTCCCCCCCCGATGAGCAGTTCTTC
CASPPDEQFF
>TRBV5-1|.|TRBD2|TRBJ2-1
TGCGCCAGCAGCTCCCTACAACTAGCGGGCCACAATGAGCAGTTCTTC
CASSSLQLAGHNEQFF
>TRBV11-2|.|.|TRBJ1-2
TGTGCCAGCAGCTTAGATACAGGGACAGGCTACACCTTC
CASSLDTGTGYTF
>TRBV6-5|.|TRBD1|TRBJ1-2
TGTGCCAGCAGTACAATCTCAGGGGGCAAGGATGGCTACACCTTC
CASSTISGGKDGYTF
>TRBV7-2|.|.|TRBJ2-7
TGTGCCAGCAGCTTAGTCGGAGCCTACGAGCAGTACTTC
CASSLVGAYEQYF
>TRBV7-9|.|.|TRBJ1-3
TGTGCCAGCACCAGATCAGGGTTCGGAAACACCATATATTTT
CASTRSGFGNTIYF
>TRBV5-1|.|.|TRBJ1-4
TGCGCCAGCAGCTTGGGTGTAGTAAATGAAAAACTGTTTTTT
CASSLGVVNEKLFF
>TRBV4-2|.|TRBD1|TRBJ1-2
TGTGCCAGCAGCCTTATCGCGAGTCCTATTCCGGGACAGGGGTTGATTGGCTACACCTTC
CASSLIASPIPGQGLIGYTF